The rows below give T cell receptor beta chains drawn from one sample of a study of T cells in Graves' hyperthyroidism and ophthalmopathy. TCRdb fed the multiplex PCR reads into MiXCR, producing one record per CDR3 protein. The table shows more than 500,000 distinct CDR3 sequences, with about 16% occurring only once. The sequenced material came from blood. The source is a woman in her thirties with Graves' hyperthyroidism. Each CDR3 is given with its conserved first and last residue. Each record gives: CDR3 length, V gene, D gene, clone size, J gene, CDR3 DNA, CDR3 protein. D genes are given only for firm matches. Not all rows give a size; the values are once, few, many and, for expanded clones, a class.

len: 14; v_gene: TRBV4-3; d_gene: NA; abundance: few; j_gene: TRBJ1-2; CDR3nt: TGCGCCAGCAGCCAAGAGCTAGGGGACTATGGCTACACCTTC; CDR3aa: CASSQELGDYGYTF
len: 16; v_gene: TRBV5-1; d_gene: TRBD2; abundance: many; j_gene: TRBJ2-1; CDR3nt: TGCGCCAGCAGCTTTTTTAGCGGGAGCTCCTACAATGAGCAGTTCTTC; CDR3aa: CASSFFSGSSYNEQFF
len: 17; v_gene: TRBV12-3/TRBV12-4; d_gene: TRBD1; abundance: many; j_gene: TRBJ1-1; CDR3nt: TGTGCCAGCAGTTCCCTCCGACAGGGGAGAGTCGGCACTGAAGCTTTCTTT; CDR3aa: CASSSLRQGRVGTEAFF
len: 17; v_gene: TRBV4-2; d_gene: NA; abundance: few; j_gene: TRBJ2-3; CDR3nt: TGTGCCAGCAGCCAAGATTTACTAATCGTGGCCACAGATACGCAGTATTTT; CDR3aa: CASSQDLLIVATDTQYF
len: 17; v_gene: TRBV18; d_gene: TRBD1; abundance: NA; j_gene: TRBJ2-1; CDR3nt: TGTGCCAGCTCACCAAAGGGACAGGGGAGAAACTACAATGAGCAGTTCTTC; CDR3aa: CASSPKGQGRNYNEQFF
len: 15; v_gene: TRBV2; d_gene: NA; abundance: many; j_gene: TRBJ2-1; CDR3nt: TGTGCCACCGCCGGGAGCCCCGCAATTTACAATGAGCAGTTCTTC; CDR3aa: CATAGSPAIYNEQFF
len: 13; v_gene: TRBV7-2; d_gene: NA; abundance: many; j_gene: TRBJ2-7; CDR3nt: TGTGCCAGCAGCTTAGCGCAGACCTACGAGCAGTACTTC; CDR3aa: CASSLAQTYEQYF
len: 13; v_gene: TRBV27; d_gene: NA; abundance: many; j_gene: TRBJ1-1; CDR3nt: TGTGCCAGCAGCCTAAGTAGGAACACTGAAGCTTTCTTT; CDR3aa: CASSLSRNTEAFF
len: 16; v_gene: TRBV11-3; d_gene: NA; abundance: many; j_gene: TRBJ2-3; CDR3nt: TGTGCCAGCAGCTTAGACCGGTCTGCGTGGGCAGATACGCAGTATTTT; CDR3aa: CASSLDRSAWADTQYF
len: 11; v_gene: TRBV2; d_gene: NA; abundance: many; j_gene: TRBJ2-7; CDR3nt: TGTGCCAGCAGGGTAGGCACCTCATGGGACTTC; CDR3aa: CASRVGTSWDF
len: 16; v_gene: TRBV10-3; d_gene: TRBD1; abundance: NA; j_gene: TRBJ1-6; CDR3nt: TGTGCCATCAGTGAGTCGACGGACAGGGCGAGCTCACCCCTCCACTTT; CDR3aa: CAISESTDRASSPLHF
len: 13; v_gene: TRBV24-1; d_gene: TRBD1; abundance: NA; j_gene: TRBJ2-7; CDR3nt: TGTGCCACCAGTGGGACAGGCTCCTACGAGCAGTACTTC; CDR3aa: CATSGTGSYEQYF
len: 13; v_gene: TRBV6-1; d_gene: NA; abundance: many; j_gene: TRBJ2-7; CDR3nt: TGTGCCAGCCGCGGGACTCCCTCCTACGAGCAGTACTTC; CDR3aa: CASRGTPSYEQYF
len: 12; v_gene: TRBV28; d_gene: NA; abundance: many; j_gene: TRBJ2-5; CDR3nt: TGTGCCAGCCAGGGAATTGAAGAGACCCAGTACTTC; CDR3aa: CASQGIEETQYF
len: 14; v_gene: TRBV6-2/TRBV6-3; d_gene: NA; abundance: many; j_gene: TRBJ2-3; CDR3nt: TGTGCCAGCAGTTACGGGAGAGAAACAGATACGCAGTATTTT; CDR3aa: CASSYGRETDTQYF
len: 15; v_gene: TRBV10-3; d_gene: TRBD2; abundance: many; j_gene: TRBJ2-3; CDR3nt: TGTGCCATCAGGAGACTAGCGGGACTCACAGATACGCAGTATTTT; CDR3aa: CAIRRLAGLTDTQYF
len: 13; v_gene: TRBV30; d_gene: NA; abundance: many; j_gene: TRBJ2-3; CDR3nt: TGTGCCTGGAGTGCCGATTACACAGATACGCAGTATTTT; CDR3aa: CAWSADYTDTQYF
len: 16; v_gene: TRBV9; d_gene: TRBD2; abundance: NA; j_gene: TRBJ2-1; CDR3nt: TGTGCCAGCAGCCTAGGACTAGCGGGCCCTTACAATGAGCAGTTCTTC; CDR3aa: CASSLGLAGPYNEQFF
len: 15; v_gene: TRBV19; d_gene: NA; abundance: few; j_gene: TRBJ1-1; CDR3nt: TGTGCCAGCCACGGGGGAGGGGCGCAATACACTGAAGCTTTCTTT; CDR3aa: CASHGGGAQYTEAFF
len: 14; v_gene: TRBV7-3; d_gene: NA; abundance: few; j_gene: TRBJ1-1; CDR3nt: TGTGCCAGCAGCTTAAGGGCAGGGAGCACTGAAGCTTTCTTT; CDR3aa: CASSLRAGSTEAFF
len: 13; v_gene: TRBV19; d_gene: NA; abundance: NA; j_gene: TRBJ1-1; CDR3nt: TGTGCCAGTAGGGCCACAGGGACCACTGAAGCTTTCTTT; CDR3aa: CASRATGTTEAFF
len: 12; v_gene: TRBV5-1; d_gene: NA; abundance: many; j_gene: TRBJ2-3; CDR3nt: TGCGCCAGCAGTCTTAACGCAGATACGCAGTATTTT; CDR3aa: CASSLNADTQYF